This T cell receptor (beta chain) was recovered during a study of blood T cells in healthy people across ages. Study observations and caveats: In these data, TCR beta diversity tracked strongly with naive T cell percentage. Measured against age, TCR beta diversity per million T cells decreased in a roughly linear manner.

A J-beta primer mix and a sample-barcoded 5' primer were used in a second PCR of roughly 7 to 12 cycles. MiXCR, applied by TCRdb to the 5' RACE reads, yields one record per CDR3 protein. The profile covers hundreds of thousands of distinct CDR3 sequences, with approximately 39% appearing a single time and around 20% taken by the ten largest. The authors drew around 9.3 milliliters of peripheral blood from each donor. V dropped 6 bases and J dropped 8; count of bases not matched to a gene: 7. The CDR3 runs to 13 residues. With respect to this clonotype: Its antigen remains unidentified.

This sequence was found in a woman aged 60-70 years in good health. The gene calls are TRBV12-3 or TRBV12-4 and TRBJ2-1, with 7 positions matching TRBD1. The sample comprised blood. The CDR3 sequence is CASRRTGAYEQFF. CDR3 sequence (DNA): TGTGCCAGCAGACGTACAGGGGCATATGAGCAGTTCTTC.